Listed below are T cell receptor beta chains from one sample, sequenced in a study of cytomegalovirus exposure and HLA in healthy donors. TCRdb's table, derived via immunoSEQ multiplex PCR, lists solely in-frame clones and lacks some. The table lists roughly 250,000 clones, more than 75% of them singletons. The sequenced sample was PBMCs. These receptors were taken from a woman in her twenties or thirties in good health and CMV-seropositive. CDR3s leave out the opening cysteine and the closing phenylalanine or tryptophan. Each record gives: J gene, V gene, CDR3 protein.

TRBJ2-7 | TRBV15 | ATSRDRTKGEQY
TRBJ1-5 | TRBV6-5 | ASRPTGRGNQPQH
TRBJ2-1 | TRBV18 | ASSPPSGAYNEQF
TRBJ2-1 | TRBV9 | ASSVASGTYNEQF
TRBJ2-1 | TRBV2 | ASSRGLAESSYNEQF
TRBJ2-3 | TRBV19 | ASSILRGYTDTQY
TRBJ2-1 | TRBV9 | ASSLGTSGLNEQF
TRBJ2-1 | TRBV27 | ASSPTLAGGLNEQF
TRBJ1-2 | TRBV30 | AWKGTGEGYGYT
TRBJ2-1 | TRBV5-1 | ASSPESVPEQF
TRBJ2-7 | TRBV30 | AWGRGPGVNEQY
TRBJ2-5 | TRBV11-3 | ASSLGAIQETQY
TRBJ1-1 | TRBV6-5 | ASSYSGGASTEAF
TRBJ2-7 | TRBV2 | ASWDQGSLPLYEQY
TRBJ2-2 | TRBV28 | ASSLWIAGTSGTGELF
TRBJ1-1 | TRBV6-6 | ASSYIRNTEAF
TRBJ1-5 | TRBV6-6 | ASSAGQGGNQPQH
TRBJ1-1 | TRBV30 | AWTKYQAEAF
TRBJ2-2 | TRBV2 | ASSEDVSGTVSTGELF
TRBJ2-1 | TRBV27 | ASSDLAGLAQF
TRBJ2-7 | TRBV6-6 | ASSRDRQGWDEQY
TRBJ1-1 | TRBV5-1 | ASSPPAAPNTEAF
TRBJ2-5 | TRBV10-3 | AIRKAGGEETQY
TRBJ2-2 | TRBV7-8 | FRNSGELF
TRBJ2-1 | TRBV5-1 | ASSLGTGDNEQF
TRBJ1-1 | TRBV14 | ASSQAKGTGVYTEAF
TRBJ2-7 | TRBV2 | ASSEVRWGRVQY
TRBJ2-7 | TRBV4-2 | ASSPIGQGFYEQY